The 20 T cell receptor beta chains below were found in one sample sequenced in a study of cytomegalovirus exposure and HLA in healthy donors. The study ran its PCR with 60 Vbeta and 13 Jbeta primers. Produced via immunoSEQ multiplex PCR; TCRdb's table is partial and in-frame only. Seen here are about 140,000 clones, around 63% observed once, and the top ten hold 1.5% to 2%. What was sequenced was PBMCs. The receptors come from a human donor in good health.

This clone appeared a few times. The rearrangement links TRBV7-2 to TRBJ2-6; D is possibly TRBD1 (5 bases). Germline V gives CDR1 SGHTA, CDR2 FQGNSA. V lost 4 bases to trimming and J lost 2 bases, with 9 bases between them. The CDR3 runs to 15 residues. The CDR3 loop reads CASSSQGTGANVLTF. In DNA form, the CDR3 reads TGTGCCAGCAGCTCTCAGGGAACTGGGGCCAACGTCCTGACTTTC.

The chain employs TRBV5-1 and TRBJ1-1; unclear D gene. Trimming shortened V by 4 bases and J by 6 bases, and 13 bases separated the two germline ends. The CDR3 is made up of 13 amino acids. Germline V CDR1 and CDR2: SGHRS, YFSETQ. For the CDR3, the DNA is TGCGCCAGCAGCGACGATAACAGTTCTGAAGCTTTCTTT. The encoded protein is CASSDDNSSEAFF. The full variable domain, completed using reference TRBV5-1 and TRBJ1-1, is KAGVTQTPRYLIKTRGQQVTLSCSPISGHRSVSWYQQTPGQGLQFLFEYFSETQRNKGNFPGRFSGRQFSNSRSEMNVSTLELGDSALYLCASSDDNSSEAFFGQGTRLTVV.

This clone came up a few times. The V gene is TRBV6-4, the J gene TRBJ2-3, with no clear D. This CDR3 is 15 amino acids long. V was clipped by 3 bases and J by 0 bases, with 10 bases between them. Germline-derived CDR1 and CDR2 are MRHNA and SNTAGT. The CDR3 region has the DNA TGTGCCAGCAGTGAAACGGCAGGAAGCACAGATACGCAGTATTTT. It is translated as CASSETAGSTDTQYF.

This chain links TRBV28 with TRBJ2-1, with D maybe TRBD1 (6 bases). Per the germline V gene, CDR1 is MDHEN and CDR2 is SYDVKM. The CDR3 has 15 residues. Trimming cost V 6 bases and J 4 bases, with 16 bases left between them. CDR3 DNA sequence: TGTGCCAGCAGCCCTGACAGGTGGGGATACAATGAGCAGTTCTTC. Its translation is CASSPDRWGYNEQFF. Supplemented by reference TRBV28 and TRBJ2-1, the full variable domain reads DVKVTQSSRYLVKRTGEKVFLECVQDMDHENMFWYRQDPGLGLRLIYFSYDVKMKEKGDIPEGYSVSREKKERFSLILESASTNQTSMYLCASSPDRWGYNEQFFGPGTRLTVL.

V gene TRBV5-1 combines with J gene TRBJ2-5, with 8 bases that match TRBD1. Per the germline V gene, CDR1 is SGHRS and CDR2 is YFSETQ. J was trimmed by 5 bases and V by 5 bases; bases with no gene match: 17. This CDR3 has 17 amino acids. The CDR3 nucleotides read TGCGCCAGCAGTTCCGGACAGGGCACTTGGGGGACCGAGACCCAGTACTTC. It specifies CASSSGQGTWGTETQYF.

The J gene is TRBJ2-7, the V gene TRBV9, with D possibly matching TRBD1 (6 bases). The CDR3 sequence is 15 residues long. Trimming cost V 3 bases and J 2 bases, with 15 bases left between them. Germline V gives CDR1 SGDLS, CDR2 YYNGEE. The chain's CDR3 is CASSADLGQTYEQYF. The CDR3 coding sequence is TGTGCCAGCAGCGCAGACCTTGGACAGACCTACGAGCAGTACTTC. Full variable domain (remainder filled in from reference TRBV9 and TRBJ2-7): DSGVTQTPKHLITATGQRVTLRCSPRSGDLSVYWYQQSLDQGLQFLIQYYNGEERAKGNILERFSAQQFPDLHSELNLSSLELGDSALYFCASSADLGQTYEQYFGPGTRLTVT.

The chain is built from TRBV10-3 and TRBJ2-5; a weak D match, TRBD1 (5 bases). With the DNA end fitting TRBJ2-7 better, the J assignment may be wrong. CDR1 and CDR2 (germline): ENHRY, SYGVKD. CDR3 length: 18 residues. CDR3 DNA sequence: TGTGCCATCAGTCTCCTGGGGCCAAGGAGTGGAAGCTCCTACGAGCAGTACTTC. As protein: CAISLLGPRSGSSYEQYF.

Worth noting for this clone: The same CDR3 can be traced to other DNA sequences in this sample. The genes are TRBV6-5 and TRBJ2-7; no definite D call. The CDR3 sequence is 12 residues long. Germline values: CDR1 MNHEY, CDR2 SVGAGI. V lost 6 bases, J lost 0 bases, and 6 bases lay in between. In DNA, the CDR3 is TGTGCCAGCAGCCGCAGCTCCTACGAGCAGTACTTC. It is translated as CASSRSSYEQYF.

This clone came up a few times. V usage is TRBV7-3 and J usage is TRBJ2-2, with D possibly matching TRBD2 (5 bases). Germline values: CDR1 SGHTA, CDR2 FQGTGA. Trimming took 3 bases from V and 7 from J, leaving 9 bases between them. There are 13 residues in the CDR3. CDR3 coding DNA: TGTGCCAGCAGCTTCGGAGAGGGCGGGGAGCTGTTTTTT. This encodes CASSFGEGGELFF.

The gene calls are TRBV18 and TRBJ2-7; TRBD2 agrees at 13 bases. The CDR3 extends over 17 amino acids. Trimming at V came to 6 bases and at J to 2 bases, leaving 10 bases not matched to a gene. Germline CDR1 KGHSH, CDR2 LQKENI. The CDR3 is CASSPPGLAGQTYEQYF. In DNA, the CDR3 is TGTGCCAGCTCGCCTCCGGGACTAGCGGGACAGACCTACGAGCAGTACTTC.

This clone came up a few times. The V and J genes are TRBV7-9 and TRBJ2-2, with a possible D match to TRBD1 (5 bases). V was trimmed by 3 bases and J by 6 bases, leaving 14 bases between them. Germline CDR1 SEHNR, CDR2 FQNEAQ (reference sequence). The CDR3 is 15 amino acids. The CDR3 DNA is TGTGCCAGCAGCTTGCCACTTAGCAGGGCCGGGGAGCTGTTTTTT. It codes for CASSLPLSRAGELFF.

This chain connects TRBV28 to TRBJ2-3; 9 bases agree with TRBD1. Germline V CDR1 and CDR2: MDHEN, SYDVKM. V was pared by 5 bases and J by 4 bases, with 10 bases of the junction left unmatched. The CDR3 covers 16 residues. The DNA of the CDR3 is TGTGCCAGCAGTGCGTTACAGGGGGCGACCGCAGATACGCAGTATTTT. Its protein product is CASSALQGATADTQYF.

The table lists this clone with a count of one. V usage is TRBV7-9 and J usage is TRBJ2-7; D ambiguous. The germline V and J ends were trimmed by 1 base and 9 bases, with 10 bases remaining between them. The CDR3 consists of 12 residues. Germline CDR1 is SEHNR and CDR2 is FQNEAQ (reference sequence). In DNA form, the CDR3 reads TGTGCCAGCAGCTTAGTAACAGACGGGCAGTACTTC. Translation: CASSLVTDGQYF.

The table lists this clone with a few counts. In DNA form, the CDR3 reads TGCGCCAGCAGCTTGGGAGATAGCGGGAGCTGGGAGACCCAGTACTTC. Translation gives CASSLGDSGSWETQYF. V gene TRBV5-1 combines with J gene TRBJ2-5, with TRBD2 matching 9 bases. From germline, CDR1 is SGHRS and CDR2 YFSETQ. The CDR3 consists of 16 residues. V was pared by 0 bases and J by 5 bases, with 8 bases of the junction left unmatched.

The gene calls are TRBV12-5 and TRBJ1-5, with D perhaps matching TRBD1 (5 bases). Germline CDR1 is LGHNT and CDR2 is FRNRAP. The CDR3 totals 16 residues. V lost 5 bases and J 3 bases, leaving 17 bases between the germline ends. CDR3 sequence reads: CASGPGTPLPNQPQHF. CDR3 DNA sequence: TGTGCTAGTGGTCCCGGGACTCCTCTCCCCAATCAGCCCCAGCATTTT.

The rearrangement joins TRBV7-8 to TRBJ2-1; 8 nucleotides match TRBD2. With 2 bases clipped from V and 4 bases from J, the junction kept 7 bases outside the gene matches. Germline CDR1 and CDR2: SGHVS and FQNEAQ. This CDR3 has 16 amino acids. The CDR3 spells CASSLTGLGGYNEQFF. In DNA, the CDR3 is TGTGCCAGCAGCTTAACGGGACTAGGGGGGTACAATGAGCAGTTCTTC.

The gene calls are TRBV28 and TRBJ2-7, with D possibly matching TRBD1 (5 bases). This CDR3 has 14 residues. Germline V gives CDR1 MDHEN, CDR2 SYDVKM. Trimming took 3 bases from V and 5 from J, leaving 14 bases between them. The CDR3, as DNA: TGTGCCAGCAGTTTGGTTCAGGGATTCGACGAGCAGTACTTC. Its protein is CASSLVQGFDEQYF.

This clone was picked up a small number of times. V usage is TRBV7-2 and J usage is TRBJ2-3; D gene unclear. The V gene's germline CDR1 is SGHTA and CDR2 FQGNSA. Trimming pared 1 base from V and 2 bases from J, leaving 22 bases between. This CDR3 has 19 residues. CDR3: CASSLGLGYKYLNTDTQYF. DNA for the CDR3: TGTGCCAGCAGCTTAGGTCTGGGCTACAAGTACCTTAACACAGATACGCAGTATTTT.

CDR3 loop: CASGQGNYGYTF. For the CDR3, the DNA is TGTGCCAGCGGACAGGGAAACTATGGCTACACCTTC. The genes are TRBV11-2 and TRBJ1-2; TRBD1 aligns across 8 bases. The germline gives CDR1 SGHAT, CDR2 FQNNGV. The ends lost 8 bases at V and 2 bases at J; junction bases unmatched: 1. This CDR3 comprises 12 residues. Looking up the rest from reference TRBV11-2 and TRBJ1-2 gives the full variable domain: EAGVAQSPRYKIIEKRQSVAFWCNPISGHATLYWYQQILGQGPKLLIQFQNNGVVDDSQLPKDRFSAERLKGVDSTLKIQPAKLEDSAVYLCASGQGNYGYTFGSGTRLTVV.

The chain recombines TRBV6-5 with TRBJ1-1; TRBD1 might be the D (5 bases). The ends were cut back, 6 bases at V and 6 bases at J, with 14 bases in the middle. The CDR3 runs 13 residues. Germline V gene data show CDR1 as MNHEY and CDR2 as SVGAGI. CDR3 coding DNA: TGTGCCAGCAGACCTACTTGGGGGGCTGAAGCTTTCTTT. Protein product: CASRPTWGAEAFF.